A selection of T cell receptor beta chains follows, all from one sample in a study of cytomegalovirus exposure and HLA in healthy donors. Data came from immunoSEQ multiplex PCR; TCRdb stores just in-frame clones and leaves some out. The sample carries 92,000 or so clones, approximately 96% recorded once. Material for sequencing was PBMCs. The receptors were gathered from a man aged 18 to 30 in good health and CMV-seronegative. CDR3s include the opening cysteine and the closing phenylalanine or tryptophan. Each record gives: CDR3 DNA, CDR3 protein, D gene, J gene, CDR3 length, clone size, V gene. The D gene is left open where the match is weak. Clone size is shown for a subset of rows, as once, few, many or a class of expanded clone.

TGTGCCACCAGCAGGTCGACTAGCGGATACGACAATGAGCAGTTCTTC CATSRSTSGYDNEQFF TRBD2 TRBJ2-1 16 once TRBV15
TGTGCCAGCAGCGCAAGGACGGGAAACACCGGGGAGCTGTTTTTT CASSARTGNTGELFF - TRBJ2-2 15 - TRBV9
TGTGCCAGCAGCAAATACCCTGTAACTTATTCGGATACGCAGTATTTT CASSKYPVTYSDTQYF - TRBJ2-3 16 - TRBV21-1
TGTGCCAGCAGGGCGACAGGGCTGAACACTGAAGCTTTCTTT CASRATGLNTEAFF TRBD1 TRBJ1-1 14 - TRBV28
TGTGCCAGCAGCTTAGATGGGGCGGATACGCAGTATTTT CASSLDGADTQYF - TRBJ2-3 13 - TRBV11-3
TGTGCCAGCAGCGTAGAGGACAGGGGAGCCACTGAAGCTTTCTTT CASSVEDRGATEAFF TRBD1 TRBJ1-1 15 - TRBV9
TGTGCCAGCAGCTTCCGACTAGCGGTCACAGATACGCAGTATTTT CASSFRLAVTDTQYF TRBD2 TRBJ2-3 15 - TRBV7-9
TGCAGCGTTCCGCGGACAGGGCAGGGTGAAGCTTTCTTT CSVPRTGQGEAFF TRBD1 TRBJ1-1 13 - TRBV29-1
TGTGCCAGCACCCTCTCAGTTACCTCCTACAATGAGCAGTTCTTC CASTLSVTSYNEQFF - TRBJ2-1 15 - TRBV27
TGTGCCAGCAGCTTGATTTTGGCAGGGCCGGACACAGATACGCAGTATTTT CASSLILAGPDTDTQYF - TRBJ2-3 17 - TRBV5-6
TGTGCCAGCAGTGAAACAGGGGGCGACACCGGGGAGCTGTTTTTT CASSETGGDTGELFF TRBD1 TRBJ2-2 15 - TRBV2
TGTGCCAGCAGCTTGGACAGGATTCTAGGGAATGAAAAACTGTTTTTT CASSLDRILGNEKLFF - TRBJ1-4 16 - TRBV5-8
TGTGCCAGCAGCCCGCCTGTTAGGCAGGCCTACGAGCAGTACTTC CASSPPVRQAYEQYF - TRBJ2-7 15 once TRBV6-1
TGTGCCAGCAGACCGACAGGGCCTGGAAACACCATATATTTT CASRPTGPGNTIYF TRBD1 TRBJ1-3 14 few TRBV7-2
TGTGCCAGTATTAACCTCGGGAGCAATCAGCCCCAGCATTTT CASINLGSNQPQHF - TRBJ1-5 14 - TRBV19
TGTGCCAGCAGTTATTGGCCCCCGAGGGTAGTCAATCAGCCCCAGCATTTT CASSYWPPRVVNQPQHF - TRBJ1-5 17 - TRBV27
TGTGCCAGCAGTTTTGGTTCGGGAGAGCCCCAGCATTTT CASSFGSGEPQHF - TRBJ1-5 13 - TRBV27
TGTGCCAGCAGCGTAGACTCCGACAATGAGCAGTTCTTC CASSVDSDNEQFF - TRBJ2-1 13 - TRBV9
TGTGCCAGCAAGATGGTTCCAGGGGACACTGAAGCTTTCTTT CASKMVPGDTEAFF - TRBJ1-1 14 - TRBV14
TGTGCCAGCAGTGCGGGGTATTCCGAGCAGTACTTC CASSAGYSEQYF - TRBJ2-7 12 - TRBV28
TGTGCCAGCAGCCCACAGGGGGCTGGGGCCAACGTCCTGACTTTC CASSPQGAGANVLTF TRBD1 TRBJ2-6 15 - TRBV7-3
TGTGCCAGCAGTGAGGGACAGGGGGCAGATACGCAGTATTTT CASSEGQGADTQYF TRBD1 TRBJ2-3 14 - TRBV6-1
TGTGCCAGTAGTATAGATGAGCATCACTCCTACAATGAGCAGTTCTTC CASSIDEHHSYNEQFF - TRBJ2-1 16 - TRBV19
TGTGCCAGCAGTTTACAAGGGGCACGACTAGCGGGAGAAAGGGAGCAGTTCTTC CASSLQGARLAGEREQFF TRBD2 TRBJ2-1 18 - TRBV27
TGTGCCAGCAGTCCCCTCTCTGGGAAGGGGAACACAGATACGCAGTATTTT CASSPLSGKGNTDTQYF - TRBJ2-3 17 - TRBV27
TGTGCCTGGAGTCAAGGTCTTAGCGGGAGCTCAGATACGCAGTATTTT CAWSQGLSGSSDTQYF TRBD2 TRBJ2-3 16 - TRBV30
TGTGCCAGCAGCGTAGGCGGGGACACCATATATTTT CASSVGGDTIYF - TRBJ1-3 12 - TRBV9
TGTGCCAGTAGTATAGTTCCTAGCGGGGAATACAATGAGCAGTTCTTC CASSIVPSGEYNEQFF TRBD2 TRBJ2-1 16 - TRBV19
TGTGCCAGCAGCGGACGGGACAGGGGCAACAATGAGCAGTTCTTC CASSGRDRGNNEQFF TRBD1 TRBJ2-1 15 few TRBV9
TGTGCCATCAGTCCCAGAGGGGGTAACTATGGCTACACCTTC CAISPRGGNYGYTF - TRBJ1-2 14 - TRBV10-3
TGCGCCAGCAGCCAAGAGAGGAAGACCACAGATACGCAGTATTTT CASSQERKTTDTQYF - TRBJ2-3 15 once TRBV4-3
TGTGCCAGCAGCCAAGTCTACCAGCAGGGTGGCTACACCTTC CASSQVYQQGGYTF - TRBJ1-2 14 - TRBV11-2
TGTGCCAGCAGCTTGGTGTGGCGGGCCACAGATACGCAGTATTTT CASSLVWRATDTQYF - TRBJ2-3 15 - TRBV7-2
TGTGCCAGCAGTTTGGGAGACCCTGGGGCCAACGTCCTGACTTTC CASSLGDPGANVLTF - TRBJ2-6 15 once TRBV28
TGTGCCAGCAGTGCCGGGACTAGCCTTCTTAGCGGGGAGCTGTTTTTT CASSAGTSLLSGELFF TRBD2 TRBJ2-2 16 - TRBV28
TGTGCCAGCAGCTCTAGGGGTCCCTCTTCTGAAAAACTGTTTTTT CASSSRGPSSEKLFF - TRBJ1-4 15 - TRBV14
TGTGCCACCAGCAGAGCCGCGGGGGCGCAGTATTTT CATSRAAGAQYF TRBD2 TRBJ2-3 12 once TRBV15
TGTGCCAGCACAACAGATACGCAGTATTTT CASTTDTQYF - TRBJ2-3 10 - TRBV2
TGTGCCAGCAGTGAAAACACCCACAACACTGAAGCTTTCTTT CASSENTHNTEAFF - TRBJ1-1 14 - TRBV6-1
TGTGCCAGTAATAAGGGGACAGGGGGGAATCAGCCCCAGCATTTT CASNKGTGGNQPQHF TRBD1 TRBJ1-5 15 - TRBV19
TGTGCCAGCAGCGTCGGGGTTTCTGGGGCCAACGTCCTGACTTTC CASSVGVSGANVLTF - TRBJ2-6 15 - TRBV7-3
TGTGCCAGCAGCCGAGGACAGGGGGGCCTTAGGGATACGCAGTATTTT CASSRGQGGLRDTQYF TRBD1 TRBJ2-3 16 - TRBV7-9
TGTGCCAGCAGTTTGATTTTTGAAGCGGAGGGGCATGAGCAGTTCTTC CASSLIFEAEGHEQFF - TRBJ2-1 16 - TRBV27
TGTGCCAGCAGTGGGGACAGGCGGAACACCGGGGAGCTGTTTTTT CASSGDRRNTGELFF TRBD1 TRBJ2-2 15 once TRBV27
TGTGCCAGCAGCACGGGGACTAGCGGAATCTCCTACAATGAGCAGTTCTTC CASSTGTSGISYNEQFF TRBD2 TRBJ2-1 17 - TRBV7-6
TGCGCCAGCAGTGAATGGGCAGGAAGGACCGGGGAGCTGTTTTTT CASSEWAGRTGELFF - TRBJ2-2 15 - TRBV10-1
TGCGCCAGCAGCCGACACCCGCGGGACAATGAGCAGTTCTTC CASSRHPRDNEQFF - TRBJ2-1 14 - TRBV4-3
TGTGCTTTAACAAGGGCAGGGCTGAACACTGAAGCTTTCTTT CALTRAGLNTEAFF - TRBJ1-1 14 - TRBV7-7
TGTGCCAGCAGCTTGGCCGGGACTAACACCGGGGAGCTGTTTTTT CASSLAGTNTGELFF - TRBJ2-2 15 - TRBV5-5
TGCGCCAGCAGCTTAGACAACACTGGAAACACCATATATTTT CASSLDNTGNTIYF - TRBJ1-3 14 once TRBV5-1
TGTGCCAGCAGCTTAGGGCACGGGGCGGGAGGCTACACCTTC CASSLGHGAGGYTF - TRBJ1-2 14 - TRBV7-9
TGCGCCAGCAGCTTGGGACAGGGGGTCCGCGTAAACTACGAGCAGTACTTC CASSLGQGVRVNYEQYF TRBD1 TRBJ2-7 17 - TRBV5-1
TGTGCCAGCAGTATCACAGGGCGGGCTGAAGCTTTCTTT CASSITGRAEAFF - TRBJ1-1 13 - TRBV2